The T cell receptor (beta chain) described here comes from a study of response to subunit inactivated influenza vaccine. Overall study findings and caveats: The authors put forward the suggestion that each seasonal influenza vaccination may bring in only a limited number of new T cells.

This CDR3 comprises 14 residues. The germline gives CDR1 ENHRY, CDR2 SYGVKD. Trimming pared 0 bases from V and 7 bases from J, leaving 11 bases between. TCRdb redid the calling of the RT-PCR reads with MiXCR, one entry per CDR3 protein. The table shows just under 250,000 distinct CDR3 sequences, with less than 15% occurring only once. Remarks on this clonotype: Its target is not known.

Sequenced here: non-naive T cells sorted from PBMCs, sampled 14 days before vaccination. The receptor's source is a man aged 50 to 59 who received an inactivated influenza vaccine. The chain is built from TRBV10-3 and TRBJ2-3, with a weak D call TRBD2 (6 bases). In nucleotides, the CDR3 is TGTGCCATCAGTGAGTCCGGGAGCCGGAATACGCAGTATTTT. It specifies CAISESGSRNTQYF.